Presented here are 31 T cell receptor beta chains from one specimen sequenced in a study of cytomegalovirus exposure and HLA in healthy donors. PCR involved 60 Vbeta and 13 Jbeta primers. Produced via immunoSEQ multiplex PCR; TCRdb's table is partial and in-frame only. Among over 150,000 clones listed, about 80% were seen once. The sequencing sample was made of PBMCs. The source is a man younger than 45 in good health and CMV-seropositive.

The rearrangement uses TRBV7-6 and TRBJ2-1; tentatively, D is TRBD2 (6 bases). The CDR3 loop spans 15 amino acids. V lost 5 bases and J 4 bases, leaving 15 bases between the germline ends. CDR1 SGHVS and CDR2 FNYEAQ come from the germline V gene. The CDR3 sequence is CASSPRSGDYNEQFF. Written as DNA, the CDR3 is TGTGCCAGCAGCCCTAGGTCGGGGGATTACAATGAGCAGTTCTTC.

This chain links TRBV5-1 with TRBJ2-7, with TRBD1 matching over 9 bases. CDR1 is SGHRS, CDR2 YFSETQ, per germline. V shed 2 bases, J shed 7 bases, and the junction held 10 bases outside the gene matches. The CDR3 totals 15 residues. The CDR3 loop reads CASSLRTGEMEEQYF. As DNA, the CDR3 is TGCGCCAGCAGCTTACGGACAGGGGAAATGGAGGAGCAGTACTTC.

The rearrangement uses TRBV14 and TRBJ1-2; 11 bases are shared with TRBD1. The length of the CDR3 is 16 residues. The V gene's germline CDR1 is SGHDN and CDR2 FVKESK. V was clipped by 3 bases and J by 4 bases; unmatched bases: 7. CDR3 DNA: TGTGCCAGCAGCCAGACCCGGACAGGGGGCTTCTATGGCTACACCTTC. It encodes CASSQTRTGGFYGYTF.

This clone came up a few times. The chain uses TRBV14 and TRBJ2-3; 8 nucleotides match TRBD1. The CDR3 contains 18 residues. Germline V gene data show CDR1 as SGHDN and CDR2 as FVKESK. J gave up 4 bases and V 3 bases, and 15 bases lay outside the gene matches. CDR3 region: CASSHTVYTGGRSDTQYF. The CDR3 coding sequence is TGTGCCAGCAGCCATACCGTTTATACAGGGGGAAGGTCAGATACGCAGTATTTT.

The rearrangement joins TRBV30 to TRBJ1-1; D perhaps matches TRBD1 (5 bases). Germline CDR1 GTSNPN, CDR2 SVGIG (reference sequence). The CDR3 sequence is 14 residues long. Trimming shortened V by 5 bases and J by 1 base, and 14 bases separated the two germline ends. This chain's CDR3 is CAWQRRGGNTEAFF. In DNA, the CDR3 is TGTGCCTGGCAACGGAGGGGCGGGAACACTGAAGCTTTCTTT.

This chain connects TRBV4-1 to TRBJ2-7, with D possibly TRBD1 on 6 matching bases. Germline V gene sequence: CDR1 MGHRA, CDR2 YSYEKL. The CDR3 has 18 residues. Trimming shortened V by 2 bases and J by 3 bases, and 23 bases separated the two germline ends. The CDR3 DNA reads as TGCGCCAGCAGCCAAAATACAGCCGAGACCGGGACAAACTACGAGCAGTACTTC. Its translation is CASSQNTAETGTNYEQYF.

This chain joins TRBV7-6 and TRBJ2-3; 7 positions agree with TRBD2. Per germline, CDR1 SGHVS and CDR2 FNYEAQ. Trimming removed 5 bases from V and 4 bases from J; junction bases left unmatched: 9. The CDR3 is 15 residues long. The DNA of the CDR3 is TGTGCCAGCAGCCCCAGGACTAGTGAGGCAGATACGCAGTATTTT. This encodes CASSPRTSEADTQYF. Full variable domain (remainder filled in from reference TRBV7-6 and TRBJ2-3): GAGVSQSPRYKVTKRGQDVALRCDPISGHVSLYWYRQALGQGPEFLTYFNYEAQQDKSGLPNDRFSAERPEGSISTLTIQRTEQRDSAMYRCASSPRTSEADTQYFGPGTRLTVL.

The chain links TRBV5-8 to TRBJ1-3; 9 nucleotides line up with TRBD1. Trimming at V came to 4 bases and at J to 2 bases, leaving 4 bases not matched to a gene. Germline CDR1 SGHTS, CDR2 YDEGEE. The CDR3 is 15 amino acids. The CDR3 nucleotides are TGTGCCAGCAGCGGGACAGGGCCACCTGGAAACACCATATATTTT. This gives the protein CASSGTGPPGNTIYF. The whole variable domain, filled in from reference TRBV5-8 and TRBJ1-3, reads EAGVTQSPTHLIKTRGQQATLRCSPISGHTSVYWYQQALGLGLQFLLWYDEGEERNRGNFPPRFSGRQFPNYSSELNVNALELEDSALYLCASSGTGPPGNTIYFGEGSWLTVV.

The genes are TRBV7-9 and TRBJ2-7; D possibly corresponds to TRBD2 (5 bases). This CDR3 has 12 amino acids. Deletions cut 5 bases from V and 6 bases from J, with 11 bases between. Germline lookup yields CDR1 SEHNR and CDR2 FQNEAQ (reference sequence). CDR3 amino acids: CASSVTSSEQYF. CDR3 nucleotide sequence: TGTGCCAGCAGCGTAACTAGTAGCGAGCAGTACTTC. Looking up the rest from reference TRBV7-9 and TRBJ2-7 gives the full variable domain: DTGVSQNPRHKITKRGQNVTFRCDPISEHNRLYWYRQTLGQGPEFLTYFQNEAQLEKSRLLSDRFSAERPKGSFSTLEIQRTEQGDSAMYLCASSVTSSEQYFGPGTRLTVT.

The sample holds a few counts of this clone. CDR3 sequence reads: CAWSVQGGGTEAFF. The CDR3 DNA sequence: TGTGCCTGGAGTGTACAAGGGGGCGGGACTGAAGCTTTCTTT. The genes are TRBV30 and TRBJ1-1, with TRBD1 matching over 7 bases. The trim removed 0 bases at V and 5 bases at J, leaving 6 bases unmatched. Germline values: CDR1 GTSNPN, CDR2 SVGIG (reference sequence). CDR3 length: 14 residues.

The chain couples TRBV5-1 to TRBJ1-1; possible D gene TRBD1, 5 bases. V shed 0 bases and J shed 0 bases, with 18 bases lying between them. CDR1 and CDR2 from the germline V gene are SGHRS and YFSETQ. The CDR3 consists of 18 residues. This CDR3 reads CASSLVRAGLTMNTEAFF. The CDR3 nucleotides are TGCGCCAGCAGCTTGGTTAGGGCAGGGCTGACAATGAACACTGAAGCTTTCTTT.

V gene TRBV9 combines with J gene TRBJ2-5, with 9 bases aligning to TRBD1. The CDR3 sequence is 13 residues long. The V gene's germline CDR1 is SGDLS and CDR2 YYNGEE. With V trimmed by 4 bases and J by 11 bases, 9 bases remained unmatched. The CDR3 DNA is TGTGCCAGCAGCCGGACAGGGGAGAGAGAGCAGTACTTC. It codes for CASSRTGEREQYF.

The chain recombines TRBV5-4 with TRBJ2-7; 7 bases map to TRBD2. J lost 3 bases, V lost 0 bases, and 6 bases had no gene match. The length of the CDR3 is 15 residues. Germline CDR1 and CDR2: SGHNT and YYREEE (reference sequence). CDR3 nucleotide sequence: TGTGCCAGCAGCTTGGGGGGGAGGGCCGGCTACGAGCAGTACTTC. Encoded protein: CASSLGGRAGYEQYF.

This sequence joins TRBV11-2 and TRBJ2-7, with a weak D call TRBD1 (9 bases). With 5 bases removed from V and 0 bases from J, the gap between germline ends came to 20 bases. Germline values: CDR1 SGHAT, CDR2 FQNNGV. The CDR3 sequence is 17 residues long. The CDR3 bases are TGTGCCAGCAGCCCGGGCGGGGGGACAGGGAACTCCTACGAGCAGTACTTC. Its protein product is CASSPGGGTGNSYEQYF.

This chain joins TRBV27 and TRBJ1-6; 10 positions match TRBD1. The CDR3 has 15 amino acids. V lost 5 bases, J lost 9 bases, and 7 bases stayed unmatched. CDR1 and CDR2 (germline): MNHEY, SMNVEV (reference sequence). The CDR3 is CASSPEGTGVSPLHF. CDR3 sequence (DNA): TGTGCCAGCAGTCCTGAGGGGACAGGGGTTTCACCCCTCCACTTT.

The chain recombines TRBV19 with TRBJ2-7; D perhaps matches TRBD2 (5 bases). The CDR3 runs 15 residues. The V and J ends lost 4 bases and 3 bases respectively, with 16 bases between them. The germline V gene has CDR1 LNHDA and CDR2 SQIVND (reference sequence). The CDR3 is CASSKISVRGYEQYF. The CDR3 DNA follows: TGTGCCAGTAGTAAAATCTCGGTTCGGGGCTACGAGCAGTACTTC.

The chain joins TRBV19 to TRBJ2-2; possible D gene TRBD2, 6 bases. Germline CDR1 is LNHDA and CDR2 is SQIVND (reference sequence). The CDR3 is 16 amino acids. V was pared by 0 bases and J by 2 bases, with 10 bases between. The CDR3 coding sequence is TGTGCCAGTAGTATAGATACGGGACTTAACACCGGGGAGCTGTTTTTT. Encoded protein: CASSIDTGLNTGELFF. The complete variable domain, with remaining parts taken from reference TRBV19 and TRBJ2-2, reads DGGITQSPKYLFRKEGQNVTLSCEQNLNHDAMYWYRQDPGQGLRLIYYSQIVNDFQKGDIAEGYSVSREKKESFPLTVTSAQKNPTAFYLCASSIDTGLNTGELFFGEGSRLTVL.

The rearrangement joins TRBV7-3 to TRBJ2-7; 10 bases agree with TRBD2. The junction had 7 bases not matched to a gene; V was cut back by 5 bases and J by 3 bases. The CDR3 spans 15 residues. Germline V CDR1 and CDR2: SGHTA, FQGTGA. The CDR3 loop is CASSILAGGGYEQYF. CDR3 coding DNA: TGTGCCAGCAGCATTTTAGCGGGAGGAGGCTACGAGCAGTACTTC.

The genes are TRBV7-9 and TRBJ1-6; 7 nucleotides agree with TRBD1. Germline V gene lookup returns CDR1 SEHNR and CDR2 FQNEAQ (reference sequence). The CDR3 contains 15 residues. With V trimmed by 4 bases and J by 9 bases, 9 bases remained unmatched. As DNA, the CDR3 is TGTGCCAGCAGCTCAGTACAGGGGCAGGGTTCACCCCTCCACTTT. Amino acid sequence: CASSSVQGQGSPLHF.

The chain joins TRBV6-4 to TRBJ2-1; 10 bases map to TRBD2. The CDR3 runs 15 residues. Germline lookup yields CDR1 MRHNA and CDR2 SNTAGT. V was clipped by 8 bases and J by 8 bases; unmatched bases: 12. The CDR3 protein is CASSSELAGEDEQFF. The CDR3 DNA reads TGTGCCAGCTCCTCCGAGCTAGCGGGAGAGGATGAGCAGTTCTTC.

The rearrangement uses TRBV9 and TRBJ2-3; maybe TRBD2 (5 bases). The CDR3 totals 13 residues. The germline gives CDR1 SGDLS, CDR2 YYNGEE. Trimming cost V 4 bases and J 6 bases, with 12 bases left between them. The CDR3 sequence is CASSQLVSDTQYF. CDR3 sequence (DNA): TGTGCCAGCAGCCAACTAGTATCTGATACGCAGTATTTT.

This chain connects TRBV27 to TRBJ2-1; TRBD2 aligns across 11 bases. The CDR3 runs 13 residues. V was clipped by 4 bases and J by 15 bases; unmatched bases: 8. In germline, CDR1 is MNHEY, CDR2 SMNVEV (reference sequence). In nucleotides, the CDR3 is TGTGCCAGCAGTTCTAATAGCGGGAGGGTTGGGTTCTTC. It specifies CASSSNSGRVGFF.

This clone occurred a few times. The chain links TRBV28 to TRBJ2-7; maybe TRBD1 (6 bases). The V end lost 7 bases, the J end lost 1 base, and 20 bases lay between the germline ends. Germline V gene lookup returns CDR1 MDHEN and CDR2 SYDVKM. This CDR3 has 16 amino acids. The CDR3 region is CASNTQGSELSYEQYF. In DNA form, the CDR3 reads TGTGCCAGCAATACACAGGGATCCGAATTGTCCTACGAGCAGTACTTC.

The chain joins TRBV19 to TRBJ1-5, with D perhaps matching TRBD1 (5 bases). The V end lost 1 base, the J end lost 0 bases, and 13 bases lay between the germline ends. In germline, CDR1 is LNHDA, CDR2 SQIVND (reference sequence). This CDR3 has 17 amino acids. CDR3 nucleotide sequence: TGTGCCAGTAGTATAGGGAGGGCGGGGGATAGCAATCAGCCCCAGCATTTT. This codes for CASSIGRAGDSNQPQHF.

Of note for this clone: At one end, the junction sequence differs from germline, possibly due to a read error. The rearrangement uses TRBV7-9 and TRBJ1-3; 7 bases are a match to TRBD1. This CDR3 contains 16 residues. From germline, CDR1 is SEHNR and CDR2 FQNEAQ (reference sequence). The DNA for the CDR3 is TGTTCCAGCAGCGACAGGGCTCCCAGCTCTGGAAACACCATATATTTT. As protein: CSSSDRAPSSGNTIYF.

The J gene is TRBJ2-1, the V gene TRBV2, with D tentatively TRBD1 (6 bases). Germline CDR1 is SNHLY and CDR2 is FYNNEI. This CDR3 comprises 14 residues. V lost 7 bases, J lost 4 bases, and 14 bases lay in between. CDR3 nucleotide sequence: TGTGCCAGCACCTGGACAGAGCTATACAATGAGCAGTTCTTC. As protein: CASTWTELYNEQFF. The full variable domain, its missing parts supplied by reference TRBV2 and TRBJ2-1, is EPEVTQTPSHQVTQMGQEVILRCVPISNHLYFYWYRQILGQKVEFLVSFYNNEISEKSEIFDDQFSVERPDGSNFTLKIRSTKLEDSAMYFCASTWTELYNEQFFGPGTRLTVL.

This chain connects TRBV27 to TRBJ2-4, with 9 bases identical to TRBD1. Germline V gene data show CDR1 as MNHEY and CDR2 as SMNVEV (reference sequence). The V segment lost 8 bases and the J segment 0 bases; nucleotides outside the gene matches: 11. This CDR3 is 17 amino acids long. The CDR3 DNA follows: TGTGCCAGCGCAATAGGGGGACAGGGATTAGCCAAAAACATTCAGTACTTC. The encoded protein is CASAIGGQGLAKNIQYF.

In this sample, this clone turned up a few times. The chain uses TRBV4-1 and TRBJ2-1, with D maybe TRBD2 (7 bases). The V end was cut by 1 base, the J end by 8 bases, with 30 bases between. The CDR3 contains 20 residues. CDR1 is MGHRA, CDR2 YSYEKL, per germline. The DNA of the CDR3 is TGCGCCAGCAGCCAAGTTCGGCTTAGGGGGGGTAGCGCCCTGCGGGATGAGCAGTTCTTC. Residues: CASSQVRLRGGSALRDEQFF.

CDR3 loop: CASSLVGTGYREQYF. CDR3 nucleotide sequence: TGTGCCAGCAGCTTGGTAGGGACAGGGTACCGAGAGCAGTACTTC. The chain combines TRBV5-4 with TRBJ2-7, with TRBD1 matching 9 bases. Germline assignment: CDR1 SGHNT and CDR2 YYREEE (reference sequence). This CDR3 has 15 residues. J lost 7 bases, V lost 0 bases, and 8 bases had no gene match.

V is TRBV19 and J is TRBJ1-2; TRBD1 aligns across 9 bases. Germline assignment: CDR1 LNHDA and CDR2 SQIVND (reference sequence). The CDR3 has 19 amino acids. Trimming took 1 base from V and 6 from J; bases not matched to a gene: 18. CDR3 loop: CASSIVYVGGQGIIDGYTF. DNA of the CDR3: TGTGCCAGTAGTATAGTATATGTTGGGGGACAGGGAATAATTGATGGCTACACCTTC.

This clone showed up just a few times. Other DNA sequences in the sample encode the same CDR3. The chain is built from TRBV6-1 and TRBJ2-3; 11 bases map to TRBD2. Germline lookup yields CDR1 MNHNS and CDR2 SASEGT. CDR3 length: 15 residues. V lost 2 bases and J lost 4; bases outside the gene matches: 2. The CDR3 DNA sequence: TGTGCCAGCAGTGAAACTAGCGGGGGCCCAGATACGCAGTATTTT. Protein sequence: CASSETSGGPDTQYF.